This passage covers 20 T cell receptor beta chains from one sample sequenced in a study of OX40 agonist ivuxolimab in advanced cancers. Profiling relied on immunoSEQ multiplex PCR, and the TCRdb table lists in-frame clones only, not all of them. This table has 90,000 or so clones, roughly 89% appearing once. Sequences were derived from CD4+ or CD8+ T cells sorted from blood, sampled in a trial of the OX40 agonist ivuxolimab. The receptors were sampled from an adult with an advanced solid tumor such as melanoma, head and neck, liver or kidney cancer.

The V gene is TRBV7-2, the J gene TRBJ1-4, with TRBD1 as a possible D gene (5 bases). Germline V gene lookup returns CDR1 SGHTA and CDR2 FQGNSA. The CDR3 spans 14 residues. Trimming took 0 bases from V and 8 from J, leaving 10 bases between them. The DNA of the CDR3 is TGTGCCAGCAGCTTAGCGCTCGGGACGGAAAAACTGTTTTTT. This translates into CASSLALGTEKLFF.

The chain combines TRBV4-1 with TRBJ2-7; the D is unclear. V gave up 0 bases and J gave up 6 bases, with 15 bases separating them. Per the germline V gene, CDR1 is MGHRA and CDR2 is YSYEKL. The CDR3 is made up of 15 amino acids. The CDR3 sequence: CASSQDKGPYFEQYF. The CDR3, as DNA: TGCGCCAGCAGCCAAGATAAGGGTCCCTACTTCGAGCAGTACTTC.

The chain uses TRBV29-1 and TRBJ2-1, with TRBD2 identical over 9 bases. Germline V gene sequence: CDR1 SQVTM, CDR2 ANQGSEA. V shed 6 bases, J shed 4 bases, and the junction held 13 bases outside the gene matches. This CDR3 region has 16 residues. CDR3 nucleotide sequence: TGCAGCGTGTGTCCAAGGGGCGGGAGGGGGTACAATGAGCAGTTCTTC. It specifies CSVCPRGGRGYNEQFF.

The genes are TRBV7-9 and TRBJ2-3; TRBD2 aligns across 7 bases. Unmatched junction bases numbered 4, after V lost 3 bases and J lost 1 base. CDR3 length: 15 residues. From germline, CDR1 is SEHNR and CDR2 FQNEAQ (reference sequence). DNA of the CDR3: TGTGCCAGCAGCTTGGGGAGCGGGGGCACAGATACGCAGTATTTT. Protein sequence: CASSLGSGGTDTQYF.

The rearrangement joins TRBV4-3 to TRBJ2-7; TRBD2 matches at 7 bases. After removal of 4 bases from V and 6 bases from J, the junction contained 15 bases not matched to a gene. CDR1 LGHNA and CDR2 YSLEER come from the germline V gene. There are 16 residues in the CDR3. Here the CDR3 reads CASSRYGGVGDFEQYF. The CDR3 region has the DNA TGCGCCAGCAGCCGGTATGGGGGGGTTGGTGATTTCGAGCAGTACTTC.

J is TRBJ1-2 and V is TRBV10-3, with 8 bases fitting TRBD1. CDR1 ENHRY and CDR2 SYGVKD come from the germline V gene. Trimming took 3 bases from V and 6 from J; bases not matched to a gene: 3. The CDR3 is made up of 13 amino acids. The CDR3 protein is CAISDDRGDGYTF. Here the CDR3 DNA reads TGTGCCATCAGTGACGACAGGGGCGATGGCTACACCTTC.

The CDR3 sequence: CATGQEGLVDGYTF. The CDR3 DNA reads as TGTGCCACAGGACAGGAAGGATTAGTGGATGGCTACACCTTC. The chain couples TRBV19 to TRBJ1-2, with 7 bases fitting TRBD1. Looked up from germline, CDR1 is LNHDA and CDR2 is SQIVND (reference sequence). The CDR3 covers 14 residues. V lost 10 bases and J lost 6; bases outside the gene matches: 14.

The chain's CDR3 is CASSLTGEGPQHF. DNA of the CDR3: TGTGCCAGCAGCTTAACCGGCGAAGGGCCCCAGCATTTT. The chain links TRBV7-9 to TRBJ1-5; D is undetermined. Trimming stripped 2 bases from V and 9 bases from J, with 11 bases between. The CDR3 loop spans 13 amino acids. CDR1 and CDR2 from the germline V gene are SEHNR and FQNEAQ (reference sequence). The variable domain in full, with the rest retrieved from reference TRBV7-9 and TRBJ1-5, is DTGVSQNPRHKITKRGQNVTFRCDPISEHNRLYWYRQTLGQGPEFLTYFQNEAQLEKSRLLSDRFSAERPKGSFSTLEIQRTEQGDSAMYLCASSLTGEGPQHFGDGTRLSIL.

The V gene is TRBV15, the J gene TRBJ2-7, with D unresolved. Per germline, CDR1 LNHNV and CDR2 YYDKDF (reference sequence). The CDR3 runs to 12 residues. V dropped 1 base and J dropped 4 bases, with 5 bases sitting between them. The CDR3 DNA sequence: TGTGCCACCAGCAGAGGAGGTTACGAGCAGTACTTC. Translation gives CATSRGGYEQYF. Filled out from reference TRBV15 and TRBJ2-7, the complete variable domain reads DAMVIQNPRYQVTQFGKPVTLSCSQTLNHNVMYWYQQKSSQAPKLLFHYYDKDFNNEADTPDNFQSRRPNTSFCFLDIRSPGLGDTAMYLCATSRGGYEQYFGPGTRLTVT.

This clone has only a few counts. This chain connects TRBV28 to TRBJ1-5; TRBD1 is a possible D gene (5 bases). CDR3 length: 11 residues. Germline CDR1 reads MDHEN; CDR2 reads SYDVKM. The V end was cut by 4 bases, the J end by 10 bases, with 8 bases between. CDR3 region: CASSSDSPQHF. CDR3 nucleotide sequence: TGTGCCAGCAGTTCAGACAGCCCCCAGCATTTT.

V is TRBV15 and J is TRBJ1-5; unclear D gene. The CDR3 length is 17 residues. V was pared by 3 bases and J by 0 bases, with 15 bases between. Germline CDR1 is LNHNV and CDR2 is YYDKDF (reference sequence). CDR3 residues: CATSRASKDGSNQPQHF. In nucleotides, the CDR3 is TGTGCCACCAGCAGGGCCTCAAAGGACGGTAGCAATCAGCCCCAGCATTTT.

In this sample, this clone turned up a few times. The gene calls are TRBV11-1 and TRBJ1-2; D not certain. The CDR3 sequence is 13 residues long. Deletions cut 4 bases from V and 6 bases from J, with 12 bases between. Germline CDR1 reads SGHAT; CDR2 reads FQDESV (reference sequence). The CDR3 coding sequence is TGTGCCAGCAGCTATTCCCCGGGTGATGGCTACACCTTC. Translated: CASSYSPGDGYTF.

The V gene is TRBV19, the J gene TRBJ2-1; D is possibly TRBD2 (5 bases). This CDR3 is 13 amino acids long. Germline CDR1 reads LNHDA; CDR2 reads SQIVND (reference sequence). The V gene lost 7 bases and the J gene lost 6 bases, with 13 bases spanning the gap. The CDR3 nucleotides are TGTGCCAGTACGTGGGCAGAGGGCAATGAGCAGTTCTTC. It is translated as CASTWAEGNEQFF.

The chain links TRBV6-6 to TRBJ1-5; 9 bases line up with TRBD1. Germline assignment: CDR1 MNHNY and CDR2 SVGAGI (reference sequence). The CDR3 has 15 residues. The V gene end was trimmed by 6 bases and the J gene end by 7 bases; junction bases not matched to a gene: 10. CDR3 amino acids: CASSQGQGGVQPQHF. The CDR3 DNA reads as TGTGCCAGCAGCCAGGGACAGGGTGGGGTACAGCCCCAGCATTTT.

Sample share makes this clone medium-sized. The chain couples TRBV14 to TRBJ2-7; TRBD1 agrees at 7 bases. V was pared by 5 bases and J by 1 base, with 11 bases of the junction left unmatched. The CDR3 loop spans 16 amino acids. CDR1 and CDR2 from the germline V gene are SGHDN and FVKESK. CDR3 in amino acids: CASSGTGAFGSYEQYF. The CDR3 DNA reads TGTGCCAGCAGCGGCACAGGGGCTTTCGGTTCCTACGAGCAGTACTTC. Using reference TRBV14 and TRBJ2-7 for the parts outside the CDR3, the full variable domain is EAGVTQFPSHSVIEKGQTVTLRCDPISGHDNLYWYRRVMGKEIKFLLHFVKESKQDESGMPNNRFLAERTGGTYSTLKVQPAELEDSGVYFCASSGTGAFGSYEQYFGPGTRLTVT.

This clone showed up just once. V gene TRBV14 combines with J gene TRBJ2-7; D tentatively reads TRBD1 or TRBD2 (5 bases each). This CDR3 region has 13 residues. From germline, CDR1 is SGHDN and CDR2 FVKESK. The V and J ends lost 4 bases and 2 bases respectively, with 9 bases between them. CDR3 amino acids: CASSRDLTYEQYF. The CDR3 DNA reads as TGTGCCAGCAGCCGGGACCTTACCTACGAGCAGTACTTC.

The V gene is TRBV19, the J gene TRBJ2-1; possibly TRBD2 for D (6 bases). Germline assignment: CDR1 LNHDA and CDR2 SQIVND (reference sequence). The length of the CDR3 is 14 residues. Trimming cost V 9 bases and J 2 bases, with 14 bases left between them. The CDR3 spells CASRSGNTYNEQFF. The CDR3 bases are TGTGCCAGCCGTAGCGGCAATACCTACAATGAGCAGTTCTTC.

In DNA, the CDR3 is TGTGCCAGCACGAGCGGGCTGGTCGACACTGAAGCTTTCTTT. Its translation is CASTSGLVDTEAFF. This rearrangement joins TRBV25-1 to TRBJ1-1; D remains ambiguous. V was shortened by 7 bases and J by 3 bases, with 15 bases between the two germline ends. The CDR3 spans 14 residues. Germline-derived CDR1 and CDR2 are MGHDK and SYGVNS.

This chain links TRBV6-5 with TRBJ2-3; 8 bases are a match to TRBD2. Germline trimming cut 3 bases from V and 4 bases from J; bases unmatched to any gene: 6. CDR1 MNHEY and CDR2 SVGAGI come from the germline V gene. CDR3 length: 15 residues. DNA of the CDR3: TGTGCCAGCAGTTATCGGGGGGGAGTGGCAGATACGCAGTATTTT. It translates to CASSYRGGVADTQYF.

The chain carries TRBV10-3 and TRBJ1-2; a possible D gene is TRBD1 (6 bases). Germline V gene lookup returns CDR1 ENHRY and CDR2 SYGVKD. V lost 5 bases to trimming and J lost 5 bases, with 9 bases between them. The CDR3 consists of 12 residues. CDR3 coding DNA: TGTGCCATCAGTCAGGGGATATATGGCTACACCTTC. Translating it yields CAISQGIYGYTF.